This T cell receptor beta chain was observed in a study of T cells expressing NK-cell markers. Study-wide results and limits: In 6 or 7 donors, dominant NKG2C+ clonotypes were roughly 1.0-7.5% of CD8+ T cells.

A word on this clonotype: Its antigen is currently unknown.

With the 5' RACE reads reprocessed, TCRdb shows one record per CDR3 protein and no DNA. The sample totals around 110,000 distinct CDR3 sequences; its top ten clones hold about 18%. This CDR3 is built from 12 residues. Germline V gene lookup returns CDR1 MNHNY and CDR2 SVGAGI (reference sequence). Input material: blood T cells: a sorted CD56 or NKG2C T cell subset, CD4+ or CD8+ T cells, or bulk PBMC T cells (not recorded which). The rearrangement joins TRBV6-6 to TRBJ2-7. This TCR was sampled from a woman aged 18-69 years in good health. The CDR3 sequence is CASSWTLDEQYF.